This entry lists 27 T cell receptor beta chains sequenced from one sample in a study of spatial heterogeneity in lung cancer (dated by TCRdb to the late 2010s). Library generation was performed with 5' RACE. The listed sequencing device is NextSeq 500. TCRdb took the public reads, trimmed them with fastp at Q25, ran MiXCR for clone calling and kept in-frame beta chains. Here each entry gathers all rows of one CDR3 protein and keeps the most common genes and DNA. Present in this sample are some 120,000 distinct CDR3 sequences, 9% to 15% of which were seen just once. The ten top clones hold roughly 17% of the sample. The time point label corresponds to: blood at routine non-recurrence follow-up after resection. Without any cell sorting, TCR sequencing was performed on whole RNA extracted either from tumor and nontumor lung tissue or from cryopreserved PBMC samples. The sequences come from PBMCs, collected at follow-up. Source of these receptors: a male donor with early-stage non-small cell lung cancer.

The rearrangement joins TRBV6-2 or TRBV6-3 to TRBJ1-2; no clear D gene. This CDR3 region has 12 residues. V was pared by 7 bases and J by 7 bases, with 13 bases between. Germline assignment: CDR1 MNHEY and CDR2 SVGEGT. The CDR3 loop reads CASTLQSGGYTF. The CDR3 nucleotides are TGTGCCAGCACTCTACAGAGTGGTGGCTACACCTTC.

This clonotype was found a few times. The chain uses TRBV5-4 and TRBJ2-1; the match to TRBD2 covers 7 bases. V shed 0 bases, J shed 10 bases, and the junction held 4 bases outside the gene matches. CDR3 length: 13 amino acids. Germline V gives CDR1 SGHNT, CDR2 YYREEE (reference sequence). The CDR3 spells CASSLEMGGEQFF. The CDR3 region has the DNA TGTGCCAGCAGCTTGGAGATGGGAGGGGAGCAGTTCTTC.

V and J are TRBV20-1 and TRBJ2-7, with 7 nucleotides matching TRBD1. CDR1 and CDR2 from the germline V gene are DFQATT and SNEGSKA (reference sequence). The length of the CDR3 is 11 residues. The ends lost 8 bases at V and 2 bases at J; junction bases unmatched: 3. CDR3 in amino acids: CSSGTAYEQYF. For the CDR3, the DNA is TGCAGTTCCGGGACAGCCTACGAGCAGTACTTC.

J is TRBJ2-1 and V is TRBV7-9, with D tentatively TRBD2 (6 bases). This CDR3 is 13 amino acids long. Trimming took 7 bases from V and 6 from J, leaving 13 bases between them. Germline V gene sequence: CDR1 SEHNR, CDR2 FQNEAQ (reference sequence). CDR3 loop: CASTPAGRNEQFF. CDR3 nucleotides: TGTGCCAGCACCCCCGCGGGGCGCAATGAGCAGTTCTTC.

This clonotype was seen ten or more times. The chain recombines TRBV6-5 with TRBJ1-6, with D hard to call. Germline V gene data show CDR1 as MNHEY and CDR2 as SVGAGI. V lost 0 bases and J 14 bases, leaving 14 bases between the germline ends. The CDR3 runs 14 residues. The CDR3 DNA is TGTGCCAGCAGTTACTCGGGCGGCTCCCAGGCCCTCCACTTT. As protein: CASSYSGGSQALHF.

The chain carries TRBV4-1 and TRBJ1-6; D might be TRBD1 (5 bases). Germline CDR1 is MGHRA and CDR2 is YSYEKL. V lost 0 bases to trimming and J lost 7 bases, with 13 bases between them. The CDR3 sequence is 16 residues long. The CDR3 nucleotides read TGCGCCAGCAGCCAAGATCCAGGGTGGCGAAATTCACCCCTCCACTTT. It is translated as CASSQDPGWRNSPLHF.

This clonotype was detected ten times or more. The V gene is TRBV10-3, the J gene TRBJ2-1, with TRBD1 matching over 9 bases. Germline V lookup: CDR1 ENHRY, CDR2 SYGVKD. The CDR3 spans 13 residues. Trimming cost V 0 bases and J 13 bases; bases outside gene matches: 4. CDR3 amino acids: CAISESQGASQFF. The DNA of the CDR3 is TGTGCCATCAGTGAGTCACAGGGGGCATCCCAGTTCTTC.

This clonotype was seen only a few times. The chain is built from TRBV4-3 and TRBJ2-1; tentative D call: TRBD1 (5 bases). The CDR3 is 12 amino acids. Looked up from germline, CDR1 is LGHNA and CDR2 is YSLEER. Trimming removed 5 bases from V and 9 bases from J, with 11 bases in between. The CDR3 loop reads CASSSRGREQFF. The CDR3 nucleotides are TGCGCCAGCAGCTCAAGGGGTCGTGAGCAGTTCTTC.

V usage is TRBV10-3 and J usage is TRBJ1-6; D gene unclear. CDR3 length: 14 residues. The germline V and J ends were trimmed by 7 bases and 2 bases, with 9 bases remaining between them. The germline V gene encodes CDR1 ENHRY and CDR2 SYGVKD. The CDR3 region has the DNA TGTGCCATCACCTTCGAACCCTATAATTCACCCCTCCACTTT. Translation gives CAITFEPYNSPLHF.

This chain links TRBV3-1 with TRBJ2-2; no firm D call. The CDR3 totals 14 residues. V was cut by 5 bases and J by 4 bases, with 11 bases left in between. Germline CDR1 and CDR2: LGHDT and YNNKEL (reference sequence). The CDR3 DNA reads TGTGCCAGCAGCAGCGCTTTGGGCACCGGGGAGCTGTTTTTT. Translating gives CASSSALGTGELFF. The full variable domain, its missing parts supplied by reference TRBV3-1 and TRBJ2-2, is DTAVSQTPKYLVTQMGNDKSIKCEQNLGHDTMYWYKQDSKKFLKIMFSYNNKELIINETVPNRFSPKSPDKAHLNLHINSLELGDSAVYFCASSSALGTGELFFGEGSRLTVL.

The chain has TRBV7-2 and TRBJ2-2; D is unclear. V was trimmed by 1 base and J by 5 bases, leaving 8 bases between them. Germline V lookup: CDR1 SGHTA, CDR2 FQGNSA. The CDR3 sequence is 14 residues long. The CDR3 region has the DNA TGTGCCAGCAGCTTAGAGCTTACAACCGGGGAGCTGTTTTTT. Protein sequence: CASSLELTTGELFF.

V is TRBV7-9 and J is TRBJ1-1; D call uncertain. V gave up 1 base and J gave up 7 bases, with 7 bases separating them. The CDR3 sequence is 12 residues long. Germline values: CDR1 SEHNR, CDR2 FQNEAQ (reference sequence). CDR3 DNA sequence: TGTGCCAGCAGCTTAGGGCGGCTTGAAGCTTTCTTT. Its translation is CASSLGRLEAFF.

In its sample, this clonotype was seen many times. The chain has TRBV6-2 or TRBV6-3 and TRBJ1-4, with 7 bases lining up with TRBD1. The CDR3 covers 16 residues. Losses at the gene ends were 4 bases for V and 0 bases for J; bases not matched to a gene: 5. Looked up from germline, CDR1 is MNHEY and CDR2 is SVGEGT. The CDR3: CASSWTGPPTNEKLFF. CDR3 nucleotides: TGTGCCAGCAGTTGGACAGGACCTCCAACTAATGAAAAACTGTTTTTT.

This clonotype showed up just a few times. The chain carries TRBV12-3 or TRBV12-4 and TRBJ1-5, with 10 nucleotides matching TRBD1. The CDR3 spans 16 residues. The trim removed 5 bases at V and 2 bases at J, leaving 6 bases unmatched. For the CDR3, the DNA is TGTGCCAGCAGTCCTAGGACAGGGGGAGGCAATCAGCCCCAGCATTTT. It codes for CASSPRTGGGNQPQHF.

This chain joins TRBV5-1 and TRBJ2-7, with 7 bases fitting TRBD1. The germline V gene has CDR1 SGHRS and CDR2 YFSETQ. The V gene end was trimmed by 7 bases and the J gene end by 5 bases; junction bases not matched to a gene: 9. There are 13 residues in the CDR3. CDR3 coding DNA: TGCGCCAGCGGCCAGGCAGGGGGAGACGAGCAGTACTTC. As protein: CASGQAGGDEQYF.

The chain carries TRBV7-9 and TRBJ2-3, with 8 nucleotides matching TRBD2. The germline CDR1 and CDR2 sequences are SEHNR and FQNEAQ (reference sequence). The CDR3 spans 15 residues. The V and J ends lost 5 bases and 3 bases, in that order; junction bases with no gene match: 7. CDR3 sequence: CASSMTSAGTDTQYF. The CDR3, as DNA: TGTGCCAGCAGCATGACTAGCGCCGGGACAGATACGCAGTATTTT.

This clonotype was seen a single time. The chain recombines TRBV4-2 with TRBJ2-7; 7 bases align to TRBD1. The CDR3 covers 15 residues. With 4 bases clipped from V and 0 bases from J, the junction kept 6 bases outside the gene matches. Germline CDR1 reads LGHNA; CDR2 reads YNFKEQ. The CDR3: CASSLTGDPSYEQYF. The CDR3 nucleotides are TGTGCCAGCAGCCTTACAGGGGATCCCTCCTACGAGCAGTACTTC.

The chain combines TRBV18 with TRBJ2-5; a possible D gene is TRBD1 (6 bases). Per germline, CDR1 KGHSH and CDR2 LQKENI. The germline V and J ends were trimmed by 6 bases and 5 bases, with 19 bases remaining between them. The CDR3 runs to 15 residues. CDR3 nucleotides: TGTGCCAGCTCCCGGATAACACAGGGCTGGGAGACCCAGTACTTC. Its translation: CASSRITQGWETQYF. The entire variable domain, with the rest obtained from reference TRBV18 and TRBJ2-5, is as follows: NAGVMQNPRHLVRRRGQEARLRCSPMKGHSHVYWYRQLPEEGLKFMVYLQKENIIDESGMPKERFSAEFPKEGPSILRIQQVVRGDSAAYFCASSRITQGWETQYFGPGTRLLVL.

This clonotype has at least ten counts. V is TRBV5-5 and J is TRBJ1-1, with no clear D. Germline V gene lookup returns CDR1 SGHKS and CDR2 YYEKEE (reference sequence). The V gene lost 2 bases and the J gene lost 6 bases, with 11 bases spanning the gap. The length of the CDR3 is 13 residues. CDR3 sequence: CASSFWVTPEAFF. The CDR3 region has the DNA TGTGCCAGCAGCTTCTGGGTGACACCTGAAGCTTTCTTT.

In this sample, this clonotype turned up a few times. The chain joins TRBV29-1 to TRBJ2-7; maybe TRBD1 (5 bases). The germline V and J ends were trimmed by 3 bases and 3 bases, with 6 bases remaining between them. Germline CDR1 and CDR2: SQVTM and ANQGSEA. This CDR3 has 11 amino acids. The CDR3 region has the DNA TGCAGCGTTGAGACAGTCTACGAGCAGTACTTC. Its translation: CSVETVYEQYF.

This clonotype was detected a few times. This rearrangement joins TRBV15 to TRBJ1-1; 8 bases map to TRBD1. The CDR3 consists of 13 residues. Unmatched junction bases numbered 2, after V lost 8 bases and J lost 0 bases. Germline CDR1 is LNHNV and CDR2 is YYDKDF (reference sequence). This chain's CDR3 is CATRGQVNTEAFF. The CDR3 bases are TGTGCCACCCGGGGACAGGTGAACACTGAAGCTTTCTTT.

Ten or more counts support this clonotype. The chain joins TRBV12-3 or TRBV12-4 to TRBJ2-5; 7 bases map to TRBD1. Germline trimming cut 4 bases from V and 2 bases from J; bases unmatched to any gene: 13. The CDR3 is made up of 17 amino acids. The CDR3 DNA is TGTGCCAGCAGTTCCCGACAACTGGACAGGAGACAAGAGACCCAGTACTTC. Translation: CASSSRQLDRRQETQYF.

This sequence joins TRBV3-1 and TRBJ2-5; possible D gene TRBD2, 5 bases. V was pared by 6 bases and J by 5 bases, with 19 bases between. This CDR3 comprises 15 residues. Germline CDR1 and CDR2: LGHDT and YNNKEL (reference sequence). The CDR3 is CASRALGSFGETQYF. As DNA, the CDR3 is TGTGCCAGCAGGGCACTAGGGAGCTTTGGCGAGACCCAGTACTTC.

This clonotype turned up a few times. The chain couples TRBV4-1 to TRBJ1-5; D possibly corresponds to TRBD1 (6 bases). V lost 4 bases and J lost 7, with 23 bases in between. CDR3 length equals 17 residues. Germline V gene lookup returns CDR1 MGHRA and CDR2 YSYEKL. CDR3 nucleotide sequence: TGCGCCAGCAGCCCCAGGACAGCGGTAGGGGCTAGACAGCCCCAGCATTTT. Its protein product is CASSPRTAVGARQPQHF.

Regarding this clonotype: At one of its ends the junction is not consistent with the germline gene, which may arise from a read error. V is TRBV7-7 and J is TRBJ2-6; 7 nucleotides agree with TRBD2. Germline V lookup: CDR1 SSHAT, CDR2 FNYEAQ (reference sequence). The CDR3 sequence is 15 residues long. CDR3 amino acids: CASSSGGPPANVLTF. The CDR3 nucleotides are TGTGCTAGCAGCTCGGGGGGACCCCCGGCCAACGTCCTGACTTTC.

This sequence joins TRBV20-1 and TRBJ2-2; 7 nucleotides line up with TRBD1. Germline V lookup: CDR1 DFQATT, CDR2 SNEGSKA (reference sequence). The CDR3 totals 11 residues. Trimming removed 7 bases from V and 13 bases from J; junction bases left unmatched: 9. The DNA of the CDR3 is TGCAGTGGCCGAGGGGGCGCCGGGCTGTTTTTT. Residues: CSGRGGAGLFF.

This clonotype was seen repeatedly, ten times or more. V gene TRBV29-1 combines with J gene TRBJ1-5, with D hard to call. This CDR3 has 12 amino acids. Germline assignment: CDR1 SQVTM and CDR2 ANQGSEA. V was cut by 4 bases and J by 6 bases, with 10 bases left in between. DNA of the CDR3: TGCAGCGTTGGAACAGAAGTTCAGCCCCAGCATTTT. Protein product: CSVGTEVQPQHF.